Shown below are 32 T cell receptor beta chains from a single sample sequenced in a study of long-term antiretroviral therapy in people with HIV. Sequencing used immunoSEQ v3.0 at survey level. Clones were read by immunoSEQ multiplex PCR, and TCRdb kept only the in-frame ones, dropping some. The repertoire holds tens of thousands of clones, with 86% as singletons. The sequencing used unsorted PBMCs, collected 1.3 years after starting antiretroviral therapy. Receptor source: a man in his fifties or sixties with HIV.

The chain is built from TRBV7-6 and TRBJ1-2; possible D gene TRBD1, 5 bases. Trimming shortened V by 1 base and J by 4 bases, and 13 bases separated the two germline ends. Germline CDR1 reads SGHVS; CDR2 reads FNYEAQ. The CDR3 is 15 amino acids. In DNA, the CDR3 is TGTGCCAGCAGCTTAGACGGGGGTAGAGGCTATGGCTACACCTTC. Translating it yields CASSLDGGRGYGYTF.

The V gene is TRBV25-1, the J gene TRBJ2-3; 8 bases match TRBD2. The germline V gene encodes CDR1 MGHDK and CDR2 SYGVNS. Trimming cost V 10 bases and J 3 bases; bases outside gene matches: 6. CDR3 length equals 13 residues. CDR3 in amino acids: CAMPGTRTDTQYF. The DNA for the CDR3 is TGTGCCATGCCCGGGACTAGAACAGATACGCAGTATTTT.

The chain employs TRBV19 and TRBJ2-7, with a weak D call TRBD2 (6 bases). The CDR3 length is 16 residues. V shed 4 bases and J shed 3 bases, with 19 bases lying between them. Germline V gene data show CDR1 as LNHDA and CDR2 as SQIVND (reference sequence). The CDR3 spells CASSTSRVAEGYEQYF. The CDR3 DNA is TGTGCCAGTAGTACCTCCCGGGTAGCGGAAGGCTACGAGCAGTACTTC.

The rearrangement links TRBV9 to TRBJ2-7; 7 bases line up with TRBD2. Germline loops: CDR1 SGDLS, CDR2 YYNGEE. The CDR3 length is 15 residues. Trimming at V came to 0 bases and at J to 4 bases, leaving 7 bases not matched to a gene. This CDR3 reads CASSVDAGELYEQYF. The CDR3 nucleotides read TGTGCCAGCAGCGTAGATGCGGGAGAACTTTACGAGCAGTACTTC.

This clone was counted between two and nine times. The J gene is TRBJ2-5, the V gene TRBV4-2; no firm D call. Trimming shortened V by 0 bases and J by 5 bases, and 10 bases separated the two germline ends. Per the germline V gene, CDR1 is LGHNA and CDR2 is YNFKEQ. The CDR3 sequence is 14 residues long. CDR3 loop: CASSQEGSGETQYF. The CDR3, as DNA: TGTGCCAGCAGCCAAGAGGGGTCTGGGGAGACCCAGTACTTC.

The rearrangement links TRBV18 to TRBJ1-4; D gene ambiguous. The CDR3 sequence is 13 residues long. V lost 2 bases to trimming and J lost 7 bases, with 8 bases between them. Germline V gene sequence: CDR1 KGHSH, CDR2 LQKENI. CDR3 sequence reads: CASSPSDVEKLFF. Written as DNA, the CDR3 is TGTGCCAGCTCACCATCGGACGTTGAAAAACTGTTTTTT.

J is TRBJ2-5 and V is TRBV18; 8 bases are shared with TRBD2. Trimming took 4 bases from V and 0 from J; bases not matched to a gene: 4. The CDR3 has 15 residues. CDR1 and CDR2 (germline): KGHSH, LQKENI. CDR3 region: CASSRSGGHQETQYF. The CDR3 coding sequence is TGTGCCAGCTCACGCAGCGGGGGTCACCAAGAGACCCAGTACTTC. Looking up the rest from reference TRBV18 and TRBJ2-5 gives the full variable domain: NAGVMQNPRHLVRRRGQEARLRCSPMKGHSHVYWYRQLPEEGLKFMVYLQKENIIDESGMPKERFSAEFPKEGPSILRIQQVVRGDSAAYFCASSRSGGHQETQYFGPGTRLLVL.

V gene TRBV19 combines with J gene TRBJ2-7; D not certain. There are 13 residues in the CDR3. V was shortened by 5 bases and J by 0 bases, with 8 bases between the two germline ends. Germline CDR1 is LNHDA and CDR2 is SQIVND (reference sequence). The CDR3 here is CASSLLSSYEQYF. The CDR3 region has the DNA TGTGCCAGTAGTCTCCTGAGCTCCTACGAGCAGTACTTC.

The CDR3 DNA follows: TGTGCCAGCAGCTCCTATGCGGGACTGAACACTGAAGCTTTCTTT. This codes for CASSSYAGLNTEAFF. The V gene is TRBV7-9, the J gene TRBJ1-1, with D maybe TRBD1 (5 bases). CDR3 size: 15 residues. Per the germline V gene, CDR1 is SEHNR and CDR2 is FQNEAQ (reference sequence). Trimming removed 4 bases at V and 0 bases at J, with 12 bases between.

The rearrangement uses TRBV19 and TRBJ1-5, with D perhaps matching TRBD1 (5 bases). Germline V CDR1 and CDR2: LNHDA, SQIVND (reference sequence). V was clipped by 5 bases and J by 4 bases, with 15 bases between them. This CDR3 has 15 residues. DNA for the CDR3: TGTGCCAGTAGTGGGGGACGGACGTCAAATCAGCCCCAGCATTTT. It encodes CASSGGRTSNQPQHF.

The sample holds one count of this clone. The rearrangement links TRBV30 to TRBJ2-3; D possibly corresponds to TRBD1 (5 bases). The germline V and J ends were trimmed by 0 bases and 1 base, with 14 bases remaining between them. The CDR3 runs to 16 residues. CDR1 is GTSNPN and CDR2 is SVGIG in the germline V gene (reference sequence). The CDR3 sequence is CAWSVQVLGGTDTQYF. The CDR3 nucleotides are TGTGCCTGGAGTGTACAGGTTTTAGGGGGCACAGATACGCAGTATTTT.

The genes are TRBV5-5 and TRBJ2-7, with D perhaps TRBD1 (6 bases). Germline CDR1 is SGHKS and CDR2 is YYEKEE (reference sequence). The V end was cut by 3 bases, the J end by 6 bases, with 16 bases between. CDR3 length: 14 amino acids. CDR3 amino acids: CASSSYTGLSEQYF. The CDR3 DNA follows: TGTGCCAGCAGCTCCTATACAGGGTTGTCCGAGCAGTACTTC.

The genes are TRBV13 and TRBJ1-5; no firm D call. V lost 0 bases, J lost 4 bases, and 10 bases lay in between. Germline assignment: CDR1 PRHDT and CDR2 FYEKMQ (reference sequence). This CDR3 contains 15 residues. The CDR3 DNA is TGTGCCAGCAGCTTAGGGGGGAACTCTAATCAGCCCCAGCATTTT. Translating it yields CASSLGGNSNQPQHF.

This chain joins TRBV7-2 and TRBJ2-7; D uncertain. The CDR3 sequence is 15 residues long. The V and J ends lost 1 base and 0 bases respectively, with 10 bases between them. Germline V gives CDR1 SGHTA, CDR2 FQGNSA. The CDR3 coding sequence is TGTGCCAGCAGCTTAGATGGCACCTACTCCTACGAGCAGTACTTC. Protein: CASSLDGTYSYEQYF.

This clone was found once. The genes are TRBV29-1 and TRBJ2-1, with D possibly matching TRBD2 (6 bases). The V end lost 4 bases, the J end lost 13 bases, and 17 bases lay between the germline ends. There are 12 residues in the CDR3. Germline CDR1 is SQVTM and CDR2 is ANQGSEA. The CDR3 reads CSVGLGGEVQFF. In DNA, the CDR3 is TGCAGCGTTGGCCTAGGCGGGGAGGTCCAGTTCTTC.

This chain links TRBV4-3 with TRBJ2-5; D may be TRBD1 (7 bases). Germline values: CDR1 LGHNA, CDR2 YSLEER. The CDR3 runs 15 residues. Trimming took off 0 bases at V and 5 bases at J, with 13 bases between the two ends. CDR3 protein: CASSQDLGGGETQYF. The DNA of the CDR3 is TGCGCCAGCAGCCAAGACCTTGGAGGGGGCGAGACCCAGTACTTC.

V and J are TRBV5-1 and TRBJ2-1, with 11 bases matching TRBD1. After removal of 4 bases from V and 6 bases from J, the junction contained 9 bases not matched to a gene. The V gene's germline CDR1 is SGHRS and CDR2 YFSETQ. This CDR3 is built from 16 residues. The CDR3 sequence is CASSGGQGGGPNEQFF. The CDR3 DNA is TGCGCCAGCAGCGGGGGACAGGGGGGGGGCCCCAATGAGCAGTTCTTC.

V is TRBV7-9 and J is TRBJ2-1; 9 bases line up with TRBD1. V lost 5 bases to trimming and J lost 7 bases; unmatched junction nucleotides: 0. The CDR3 spans 12 residues. Germline V gene lookup returns CDR1 SEHNR and CDR2 FQNEAQ (reference sequence). CDR3 region: CASSDRGNEQFF. The DNA for the CDR3 is TGTGCCAGCAGCGACAGGGGGAATGAGCAGTTCTTC.

The chain is built from TRBV29-1 and TRBJ2-3, with no clear D. The CDR3 has 16 amino acids. Per the germline V gene, CDR1 is SQVTM and CDR2 is ANQGSEA. The V and J ends lost 7 bases and 0 bases respectively, with 20 bases between them. The CDR3 nucleotides read TGCAGCGCCACCGGGCCACCCCGATGGAGCACAGATACGCAGTATTTT. Translated, it gives CSATGPPRWSTDTQYF.

The sample holds one count of this clone. The chain has TRBV6-5 and TRBJ2-7, with TRBD2 identical over 7 bases. V shed 6 bases, J shed 3 bases, and the junction held 11 bases outside the gene matches. This CDR3 has 15 amino acids. Germline CDR1 reads MNHEY; CDR2 reads SVGAGI. CDR3 sequence (DNA): TGTGCCAGCAGGGAACGCCGCGGGAGCCACTACGAGCAGTACTTC. Translating gives CASRERRGSHYEQYF.

This rearrangement joins TRBV27 to TRBJ1-6; D ambiguous. The germline V gene encodes CDR1 MNHEY and CDR2 SMNVEV (reference sequence). The CDR3 runs to 14 residues. Trimming removed 3 bases from V and 7 bases from J, with 10 bases in between. As DNA, the CDR3 is TGTGCCAGCAGTTTCGGTCAACTGAATTCACCCCTCCACTTT. Amino acids: CASSFGQLNSPLHF.

This sequence joins TRBV18 and TRBJ2-1; 9 bases line up with TRBD1. CDR1 and CDR2 from the germline V gene are KGHSH and LQKENI. Germline trimming cut 3 bases from V and 2 bases from J; bases unmatched to any gene: 8. This CDR3 is 17 amino acids long. CDR3 protein: CASSPADRDRAYNEQFF. CDR3 DNA sequence: TGTGCCAGCTCACCGGCTGACCGGGACAGGGCCTACAATGAGCAGTTCTTC.

This chain joins TRBV28 and TRBJ1-1; TRBD1 might be the D (5 bases). The CDR3 runs to 13 residues. CDR1 MDHEN and CDR2 SYDVKM come from the germline V gene. V lost 3 bases, J lost 4 bases, and 9 bases lay in between. CDR3 DNA sequence: TGTGCCAGCAGTTTGGGGGTTAGCACTGAAGCTTTCTTT. Residues: CASSLGVSTEAFF. Combining the CDR3 with reference TRBV28 and TRBJ1-1 gives the whole variable domain DVKVTQSSRYLVKRTGEKVFLECVQDMDHENMFWYRQDPGLGLRLIYFSYDVKMKEKGDIPEGYSVSREKKERFSLILESASTNQTSMYLCASSLGVSTEAFFGQGTRLTVV.

CDR3 in DNA: TGTGCCAGCAGCCATTACGGGGGAGAGGATGGCTACACCTTC. Translated, it gives CASSHYGGEDGYTF. V usage is TRBV5-5 and J usage is TRBJ1-2; TRBD1 is a possible D gene (5 bases). The CDR3 covers 14 residues. V was clipped by 4 bases and J by 6 bases, with 16 bases between them. The germline V gene has CDR1 SGHKS and CDR2 YYEKEE (reference sequence).

J is TRBJ2-3 and V is TRBV5-5; D is uncertain. There are 13 residues in the CDR3. Germline lookup yields CDR1 SGHKS and CDR2 YYEKEE (reference sequence). Trimming left V 7 bases short and J 2 bases short, with 11 bases between. The CDR3 protein is CASALGPTDTQYF. Here the CDR3 DNA reads TGTGCCAGCGCCCTCGGACCCACAGATACGCAGTATTTT. Variable domain in full (rest from reference TRBV5-5 and TRBJ2-3): DAGVTQSPTHLIKTRGQQVTLRCSPISGHKSVSWYQQVLGQGPQFIFQYYEKEERGRGNFPDRFSARQFPNYSSELNVNALLLGDSALYLCASALGPTDTQYFGPGTRLTVL.

This clone was counted between two and nine times. The chain joins TRBV5-6 to TRBJ2-5; D is ambiguous. V was clipped by 1 base and J by 5 bases, with 12 bases between them. This CDR3 region has 14 residues. In germline, CDR1 is SGHDT, CDR2 YYEEEE. For the CDR3, the DNA is TGTGCCAGCAGCTTGACCACATCTCGGGAGACCCAGTACTTC. Translated, it gives CASSLTTSRETQYF.

The chain is built from TRBV29-1 and TRBJ1-1, with 7 bases matching TRBD1. The CDR3 runs 13 residues. V dropped 7 bases and J dropped 0; count of bases not matched to a gene: 5. CDR1 and CDR2 (germline): SQVTM, ANQGSEA. The CDR3 DNA reads as TGCAGCGCCGCTACAGGGGTGAACACTGAAGCTTTCTTT. Amino acids: CSAATGVNTEAFF.

CDR3 bases: TGTGCCAGCAGCCCGTTGACGGACGCTGCAACTAATGAAAAACTGTTTTTT. It encodes CASSPLTDAATNEKLFF. The genes are TRBV7-9 and TRBJ1-4; no reliable D call. CDR3 length equals 17 residues. Trimming stripped 5 bases from V and 0 bases from J, with 16 bases between. The germline V gene has CDR1 SEHNR and CDR2 FQNEAQ (reference sequence).

This clone was detected a few times. The chain uses TRBV6-1 and TRBJ1-5; no firm D call. Per germline, CDR1 MNHNS and CDR2 SASEGT. V was pared by 1 base and J by 0 bases, with 13 bases between. The CDR3 contains 17 residues. In DNA form, the CDR3 reads TGTGCCAGCAGTGAAGAAATCAGGTACTATAGCAATCAGCCCCAGCATTTT. Protein product: CASSEEIRYYSNQPQHF.

The V gene is TRBV2, the J gene TRBJ1-5, with 8 bases that match TRBD1. The CDR3 totals 14 residues. Germline V CDR1 and CDR2: SNHLY, FYNNEI. The ends lost 3 bases at V and 6 bases at J; junction bases unmatched: 4. The CDR3 DNA reads TGTGCCAGCAGTGATGACAGGGGTCGTCAGCCCCAGCATTTT. Its translation is CASSDDRGRQPQHF.

V and J are TRBV6-1 and TRBJ2-4; D possibly corresponds to TRBD2 (5 bases). CDR1 MNHNS and CDR2 SASEGT come from the germline V gene. Trimming took off 3 bases at V and 2 bases at J, with 11 bases between the two ends. This CDR3 spans 15 amino acids. CDR3 sequence: CASSEARGTKNIQYF. The CDR3 bases are TGTGCCAGCAGTGAGGCGAGAGGGACCAAAAACATTCAGTACTTC.

The rearrangement joins TRBV25-1 to TRBJ2-3, with unresolved D. The ends were cut back, 8 bases at V and 3 bases at J, with 6 bases in the middle. CDR3 length: 11 amino acids. The germline V gene encodes CDR1 MGHDK and CDR2 SYGVNS. The CDR3 here is CASARTDTQYF. CDR3 in DNA: TGTGCCAGCGCTAGGACAGATACGCAGTATTTT.